The T cell receptor beta chain under discussion was sequenced for a study of Ad26.COV2.S vaccination and SARS-CoV-2 variants. Stated treatment: about 20 received Ad26.COV2.S at low or high dose, single or two shots; about 5 received placebo; per-sample allocation not given. The study sampled participants on day 63 after the first vaccine or placebo injection. Profiling relied on immunoSEQ multiplex PCR, and the TCRdb table lists in-frame clones only, not all of them. The sample lists roughly 380,000 clones; around 86% were seen once. CDR1 and CDR2 from the germline V gene are GTSNPN and SVGIG (reference sequence). V was cut by 5 bases and J by 7 bases, with 14 bases left in between. This CDR3 is built from 12 residues.

The specimen comprised peripheral blood, sampled in a trial of Ad26.COV2.S vaccine versus placebo. The chain carries TRBV30 and TRBJ1-2; D remains ambiguous. The sequence was collected from a person aged 18-65 years who received the Ad26.COV2.S COVID-19 vaccine or a placebo. As DNA, the CDR3 is TGTGCCTGGGACTTACCAACATCTGGCTACACCTTC. Amino acid sequence: CAWDLPTSGYTF.